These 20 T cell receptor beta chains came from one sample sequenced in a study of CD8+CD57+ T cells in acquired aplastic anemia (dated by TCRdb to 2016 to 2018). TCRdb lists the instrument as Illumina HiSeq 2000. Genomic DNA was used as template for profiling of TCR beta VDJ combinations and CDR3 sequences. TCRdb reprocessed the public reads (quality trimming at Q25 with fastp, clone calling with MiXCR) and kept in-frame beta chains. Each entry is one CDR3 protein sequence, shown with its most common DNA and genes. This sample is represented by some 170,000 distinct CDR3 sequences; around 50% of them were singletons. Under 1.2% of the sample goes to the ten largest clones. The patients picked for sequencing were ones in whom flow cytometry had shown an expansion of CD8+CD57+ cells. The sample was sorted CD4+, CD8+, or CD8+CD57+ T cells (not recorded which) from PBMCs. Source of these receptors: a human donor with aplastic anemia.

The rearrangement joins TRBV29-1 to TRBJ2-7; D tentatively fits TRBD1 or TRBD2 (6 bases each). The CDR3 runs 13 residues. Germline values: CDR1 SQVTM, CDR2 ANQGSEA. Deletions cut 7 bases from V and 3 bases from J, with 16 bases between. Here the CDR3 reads CSGRGAANYEQYF. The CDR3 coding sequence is TGCAGCGGAAGGGGGGCAGCTAACTACGAGCAGTACTTC.

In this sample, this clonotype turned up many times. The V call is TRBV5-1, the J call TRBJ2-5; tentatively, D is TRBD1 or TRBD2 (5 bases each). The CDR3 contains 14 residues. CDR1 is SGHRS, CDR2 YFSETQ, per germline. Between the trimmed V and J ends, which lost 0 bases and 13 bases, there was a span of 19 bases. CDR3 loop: CASSLGQMGDPRYF. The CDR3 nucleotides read TGCGCCAGCAGCTTGGGACAAATGGGGGACCCCCGGTACTTC.

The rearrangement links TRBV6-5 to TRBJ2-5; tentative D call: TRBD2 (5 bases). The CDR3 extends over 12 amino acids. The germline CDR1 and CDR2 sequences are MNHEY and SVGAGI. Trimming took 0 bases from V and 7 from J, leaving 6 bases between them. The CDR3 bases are TGTGCCAGCAGTTACTCGGCGGGGACCCAGTACTTC. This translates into CASSYSAGTQYF.

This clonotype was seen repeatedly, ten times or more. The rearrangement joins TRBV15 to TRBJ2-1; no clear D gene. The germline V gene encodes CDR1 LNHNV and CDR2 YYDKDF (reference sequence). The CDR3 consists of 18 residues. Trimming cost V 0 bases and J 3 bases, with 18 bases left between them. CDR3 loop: CATSREVLGRSLYNEQFF. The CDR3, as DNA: TGTGCCACCAGCAGAGAGGTCCTGGGCCGGAGTCTCTACAATGAGCAGTTCTTC.

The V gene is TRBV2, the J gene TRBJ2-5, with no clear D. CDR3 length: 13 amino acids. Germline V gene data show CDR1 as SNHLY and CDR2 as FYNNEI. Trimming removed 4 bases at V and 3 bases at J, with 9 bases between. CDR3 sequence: CASSAPEKETQYF. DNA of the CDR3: TGTGCCAGCAGTGCCCCCGAGAAAGAGACCCAGTACTTC.

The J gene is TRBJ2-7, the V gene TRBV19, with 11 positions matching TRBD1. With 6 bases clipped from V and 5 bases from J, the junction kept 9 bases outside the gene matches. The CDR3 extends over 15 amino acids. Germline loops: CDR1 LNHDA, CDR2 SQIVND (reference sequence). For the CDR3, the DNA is TGTGCCAGTAGACTGCGGGACAGGGGGTGGGACGAGCAGTACTTC. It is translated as CASRLRDRGWDEQYF. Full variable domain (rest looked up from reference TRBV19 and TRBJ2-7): DGGITQSPKYLFRKEGQNVTLSCEQNLNHDAMYWYRQDPGQGLRLIYYSQIVNDFQKGDIAEGYSVSREKKESFPLTVTSAQKNPTAFYLCASRLRDRGWDEQYFGPGTRLTVT.

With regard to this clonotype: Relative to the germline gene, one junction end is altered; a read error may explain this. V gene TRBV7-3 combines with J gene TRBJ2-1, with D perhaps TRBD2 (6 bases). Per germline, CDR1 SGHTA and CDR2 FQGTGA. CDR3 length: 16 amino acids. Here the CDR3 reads CASSLAGASVYNEQLF. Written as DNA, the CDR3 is TGTGCCAGCAGCTTAGCCGGGGCTAGCGTTTACAATGAGCAGCTCTTC.

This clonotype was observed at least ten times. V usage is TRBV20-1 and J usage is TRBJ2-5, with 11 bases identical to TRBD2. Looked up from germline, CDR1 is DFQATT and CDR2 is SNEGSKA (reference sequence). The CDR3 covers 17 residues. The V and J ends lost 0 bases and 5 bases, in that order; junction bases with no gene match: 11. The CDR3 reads CSARDELAGGREETQYF. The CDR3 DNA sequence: TGCAGTGCTAGAGATGAGCTAGCGGGGGGCCGAGAGGAGACCCAGTACTTC.

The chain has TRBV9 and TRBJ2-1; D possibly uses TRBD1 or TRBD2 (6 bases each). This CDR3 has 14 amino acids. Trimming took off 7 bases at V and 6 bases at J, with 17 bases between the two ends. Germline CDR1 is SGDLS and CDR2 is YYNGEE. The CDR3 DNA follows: TGTGCCAGCGTTCGGGGGCCTGAAGTCAATGAGCAGTTCTTC. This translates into CASVRGPEVNEQFF.

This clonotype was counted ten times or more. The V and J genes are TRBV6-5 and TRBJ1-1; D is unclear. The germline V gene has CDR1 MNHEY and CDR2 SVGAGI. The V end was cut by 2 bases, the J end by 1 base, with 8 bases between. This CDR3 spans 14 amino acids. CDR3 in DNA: TGTGCCAGCAGTTACCTCCGGGAGAACACTGAAGCTTTCTTT. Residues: CASSYLRENTEAFF.

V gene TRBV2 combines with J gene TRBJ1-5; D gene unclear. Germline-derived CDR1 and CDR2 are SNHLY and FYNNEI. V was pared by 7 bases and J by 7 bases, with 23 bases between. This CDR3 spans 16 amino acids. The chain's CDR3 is CASNPLRERVDQPQHF. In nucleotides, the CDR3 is TGTGCCAGCAACCCCCTCCGGGAGAGGGTGGACCAGCCCCAGCATTTT.

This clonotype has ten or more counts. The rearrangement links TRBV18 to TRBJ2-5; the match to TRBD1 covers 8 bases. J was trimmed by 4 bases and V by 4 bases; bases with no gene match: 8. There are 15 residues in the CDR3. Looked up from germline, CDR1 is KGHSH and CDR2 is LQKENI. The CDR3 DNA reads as TGTGCCAGCTCACGTCAGCAGGGGGCGGGAGAGACCCAGTACTTC. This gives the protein CASSRQQGAGETQYF.

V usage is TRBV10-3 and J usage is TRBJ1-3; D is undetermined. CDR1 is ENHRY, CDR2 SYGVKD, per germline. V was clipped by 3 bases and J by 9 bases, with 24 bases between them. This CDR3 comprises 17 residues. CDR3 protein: CAISDDPSSGFGSTIYF. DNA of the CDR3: TGTGCCATCAGTGACGACCCCTCGAGCGGTTTTGGGAGCACCATATATTTT.

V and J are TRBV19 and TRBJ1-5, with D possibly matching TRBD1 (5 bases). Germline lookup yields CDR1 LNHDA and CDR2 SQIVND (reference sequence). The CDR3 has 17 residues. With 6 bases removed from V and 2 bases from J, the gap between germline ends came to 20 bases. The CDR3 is CASRAWEGASGNQPQHF. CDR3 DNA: TGTGCCAGTAGAGCGTGGGAAGGGGCTAGTGGCAATCAGCCCCAGCATTTT.

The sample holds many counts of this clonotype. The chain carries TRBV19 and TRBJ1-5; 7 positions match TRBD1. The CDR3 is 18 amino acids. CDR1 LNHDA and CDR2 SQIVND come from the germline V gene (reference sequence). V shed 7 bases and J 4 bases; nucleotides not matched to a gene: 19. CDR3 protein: CASTPGPLDRVRNQPQHF. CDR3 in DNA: TGTGCCAGTACCCCCGGGCCCCTAGACAGGGTCAGGAATCAGCCCCAGCATTTT. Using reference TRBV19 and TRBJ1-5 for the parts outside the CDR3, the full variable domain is DGGITQSPKYLFRKEGQNVTLSCEQNLNHDAMYWYRQDPGQGLRLIYYSQIVNDFQKGDIAEGYSVSREKKESFPLTVTSAQKNPTAFYLCASTPGPLDRVRNQPQHFGDGTRLSIL.

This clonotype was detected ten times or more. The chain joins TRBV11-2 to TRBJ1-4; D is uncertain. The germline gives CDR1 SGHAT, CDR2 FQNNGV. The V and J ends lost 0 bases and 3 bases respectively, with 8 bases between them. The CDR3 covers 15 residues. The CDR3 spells CASSLDRGPNEKLFF. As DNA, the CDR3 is TGTGCCAGCAGCTTAGATCGCGGGCCTAATGAAAAACTGTTTTTT.

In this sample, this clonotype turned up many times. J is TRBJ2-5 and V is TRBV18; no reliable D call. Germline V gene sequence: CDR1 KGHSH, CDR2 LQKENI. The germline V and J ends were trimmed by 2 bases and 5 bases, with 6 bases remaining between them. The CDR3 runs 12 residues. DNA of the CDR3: TGTGCCAGCTCACCAATTGGCGAGACCCAGTACTTC. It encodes CASSPIGETQYF.

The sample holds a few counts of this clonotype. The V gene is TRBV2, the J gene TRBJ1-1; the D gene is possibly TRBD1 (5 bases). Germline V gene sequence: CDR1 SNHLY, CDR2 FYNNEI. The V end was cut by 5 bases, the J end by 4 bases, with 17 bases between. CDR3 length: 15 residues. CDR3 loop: CASSLTARASTEAFF. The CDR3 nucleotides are TGTGCCAGCAGTTTAACGGCCAGGGCTTCCACTGAAGCTTTCTTT.

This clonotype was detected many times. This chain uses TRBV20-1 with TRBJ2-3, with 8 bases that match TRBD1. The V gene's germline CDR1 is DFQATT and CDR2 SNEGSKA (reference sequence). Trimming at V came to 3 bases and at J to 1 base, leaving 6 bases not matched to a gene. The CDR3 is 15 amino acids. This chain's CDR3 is CSARDTGGRTDTQYF. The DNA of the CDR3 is TGCAGTGCTAGGGATACAGGGGGTCGCACAGATACGCAGTATTTT.

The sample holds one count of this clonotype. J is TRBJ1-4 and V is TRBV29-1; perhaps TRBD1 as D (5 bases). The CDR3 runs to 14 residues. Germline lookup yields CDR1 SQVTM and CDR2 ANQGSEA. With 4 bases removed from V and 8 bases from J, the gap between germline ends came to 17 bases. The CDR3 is CSVADSPGWEKLFF. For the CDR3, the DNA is TGCAGCGTTGCCGACAGTCCAGGTTGGGAAAAACTGTTTTTT.